Reported below is one T cell receptor beta chain. Its antigen remains unknown. This entry is derived from a study of OX40 agonist ivuxolimab in advanced cancers. The CDR3 is 13 amino acids. The ends were cut back, 4 bases at V and 6 bases at J, with 10 bases in the middle. Germline loops: CDR1 MDHEN, CDR2 SYDVKM. Notes on the study in general: Fewer expanded clones were found on average in CD4+ than in CD8+ T cells. The study observed clonal expansion of CD4+ and CD8+ blood T cells by week 6 at 0.1 to 3.0 mg/kg. Some nonresponders additionally presented with little normalized T-cell clonal expansion.

With baseline, cycle 4 day 1, and cycle 7 day 1 as timepoints, blood was sampled. Only in-frame clones appear in the TCRdb table, and some are missing; sequencing was by immunoSEQ multiplex PCR. The sample consists of 50,000 to 70,000 clones, nearly 95% of them appearing once. V usage is TRBV28 and J usage is TRBJ2-1, with no clear D. The sample consisted of CD4+ or CD8+ T cells sorted from blood, taken in a trial of the OX40 agonist ivuxolimab. The sequence was collected from an adult with an advanced solid tumor such as melanoma, head and neck, liver or kidney cancer. The CDR3 sequence is CASSWKVRNEQFF. DNA for the CDR3: TGTGCCAGCAGTTGGAAAGTGCGCAATGAGCAGTTCTTC.